Presented here are 21 T cell receptor beta chains from one specimen sequenced in a study of blood T cell repertoires in COVID-19. TCRdb's copy holds only in-frame clones and misses some; the assay was immunoSEQ multiplex PCR. Of some 95,000 clones in the sample, roughly nine tenths are singletons; the top ten hold 1.8%. Sequences were obtained from peripheral blood. The receptor set was obtained from a human donor with active COVID-19. The donor label of this sample is uncertain.

V and J are TRBV7-3 and TRBJ1-1, with 7 bases aligning to TRBD1. There are 15 residues in the CDR3. Trimming removed 2 bases from V and 6 bases from J; junction bases left unmatched: 9. The germline gives CDR1 SGHTA, CDR2 FQGTGA. Here the CDR3 reads CASSLGGRGKAEAFF. The CDR3 DNA sequence: TGTGCCAGCAGCTTAGGAGGCAGGGGGAAAGCTGAAGCTTTCTTT.

V and J are TRBV5-1 and TRBJ2-7; D may be TRBD2 (5 bases). This CDR3 has 13 residues. The germline V and J ends were trimmed by 4 bases and 6 bases, with 14 bases remaining between them. CDR1 and CDR2 (germline): SGHRS, YFSETQ. CDR3 DNA sequence: TGCGCCAGCAGCCTCGAGATGCGGGTCGAGCAGTACTTC. Its protein product is CASSLEMRVEQYF.

CDR3: CASSPSSNSNQPQHF. CDR3 in DNA: TGTGCCAGTAGTCCGTCCAGTAATAGCAATCAGCCCCAGCATTTT. The rearrangement links TRBV19 to TRBJ1-5, with unresolved D. The V gene's germline CDR1 is LNHDA and CDR2 SQIVND (reference sequence). V lost 5 bases to trimming and J lost 0 bases, with 11 bases between them. The CDR3 loop spans 15 amino acids.

The chain employs TRBV5-1 and TRBJ2-5; TRBD1 agrees at 9 bases. The CDR3 contains 15 residues. V was pared by 0 bases and J by 3 bases, with 3 bases of the junction left unmatched. The germline CDR1 and CDR2 sequences are SGHRS and YFSETQ. This CDR3 is CASSLAGTGKETQYF. The CDR3 DNA is TGCGCCAGCAGCTTGGCCGGGACAGGGAAAGAGACCCAGTACTTC. Complete variable domain (other parts from reference TRBV5-1 and TRBJ2-5): KAGVTQTPRYLIKTRGQQVTLSCSPISGHRSVSWYQQTPGQGLQFLFEYFSETQRNKGNFPGRFSGRQFSNSRSEMNVSTLELGDSALYLCASSLAGTGKETQYFGPGTRLLVL.

This clone was seen once. The chain joins TRBV12-3 or TRBV12-4 to TRBJ2-7; D might be TRBD1 (5 bases). Trimming cost V 6 bases and J 2 bases, with 11 bases left between them. The CDR3 spans 13 residues. The CDR3 loop is CASSFGATYEQYF. DNA of the CDR3: TGTGCCAGCAGCTTTGGGGCTACCTACGAGCAGTACTTC.

This clone was detected only a few times. The chain uses TRBV5-6 and TRBJ1-1; D might be TRBD1 (5 bases). V lost 0 bases and J lost 10, with 13 bases in between. The CDR3 consists of 13 residues. Germline CDR1 and CDR2: SGHDT and YYEEEE. CDR3: CASSLVSGGGAFF. The CDR3 DNA sequence: TGTGCCAGCAGCTTGGTAAGCGGGGGAGGAGCTTTCTTT.

The V gene is TRBV25-1, the J gene TRBJ1-1, with 9 nucleotides matching TRBD1. Germline CDR1 reads MGHDK; CDR2 reads SYGVNS. The CDR3 has 15 amino acids. The ends lost 6 bases at V and 1 base at J; junction bases unmatched: 6. CDR3 sequence reads: CASRGDRGKNTEAFF. CDR3 in DNA: TGTGCCAGCAGGGGAGACAGGGGGAAGAACACTGAAGCTTTCTTT.

Remarks on this clone: The germline gene is not matched at one end of the junction; a read error may be the cause. V and J are TRBV29-1 and TRBJ2-5, with D possibly being TRBD1 (5 bases). Germline loops: CDR1 SQVTM, CDR2 ANQGSEA. The CDR3 has 9 amino acids. CDR3 protein: CSVAGSADF. The DNA of the CDR3 is TGCAGCGTTGCAGGGTCGGCGGACTTC.

The gene calls are TRBV11-2 and TRBJ2-5; TRBD2 matches 8 bases. Trimming took 1 base from V and 5 from J; bases not matched to a gene: 9. Germline CDR1 SGHAT, CDR2 FQNNGV. The CDR3 is 16 amino acids. CDR3 protein: CASSLVSAGGGETQYF. CDR3 in DNA: TGTGCCAGCAGCTTAGTTTCGGCGGGGGGCGGGGAGACCCAGTACTTC.

This clone showed up just once. V gene TRBV4-3 combines with J gene TRBJ2-3; the match to TRBD2 covers 8 bases. Trimming at V came to 0 bases and at J to 2 bases, leaving 1 base not matched to a gene. This CDR3 is 15 amino acids long. CDR1 and CDR2 from the germline V gene are LGHNA and YSLEER. The CDR3 DNA reads as TGCGCCAGCAGCCAAGATAGCGGGGCCACAGATACGCAGTATTTT. It yields the protein CASSQDSGATDTQYF.

The DNA of the CDR3 is TGTGCCAGCAGCTGGCAGGGAACTAATGAAAAACTGTTTTTT. This codes for CASSWQGTNEKLFF. This chain uses TRBV5-6 with TRBJ1-4; the D gene is possibly TRBD1 (5 bases). The germline V and J ends were trimmed by 3 bases and 1 base, with 7 bases remaining between them. Germline-derived CDR1 and CDR2 are SGHDT and YYEEEE. The CDR3 is 14 residues long.

V is TRBV10-3 and J is TRBJ2-1; TRBD1 aligns across 8 bases. Germline lookup yields CDR1 ENHRY and CDR2 SYGVKD. This CDR3 spans 15 amino acids. Losses at the gene ends were 6 bases for V and 6 bases for J; bases not matched to a gene: 10. The CDR3 nucleotides are TGTGCCATCAGGAGGGACAGGACGCAAATCAATGAGCAGTTCTTC. It specifies CAIRRDRTQINEQFF.

The sample holds a few counts of this clone. CDR3 loop: CASSRGGARSPLHF. In DNA, the CDR3 is TGTGCCAGCAGCCGAGGGGGCGCGAGGTCACCCCTCCACTTT. This chain uses TRBV7-9 with TRBJ1-6; 7 bases align to TRBD1. The V and J ends lost 5 bases and 10 bases, in that order; junction bases with no gene match: 8. The CDR3 runs to 14 residues. Germline V gene lookup returns CDR1 SEHNR and CDR2 FQNEAQ (reference sequence).

The rearrangement joins TRBV9 to TRBJ1-3, with 7 bases that match TRBD1. V gave up 4 bases and J gave up 0 bases; unmatched junction bases: 7. In germline, CDR1 is SGDLS, CDR2 YYNGEE. The CDR3 extends over 16 amino acids. For the CDR3, the DNA is TGTGCCAGCAGCCCCTCGGACAGGAGCTCTGGAAACACCATATATTTT. Its protein product is CASSPSDRSSGNTIYF.

The V and J genes are TRBV27 and TRBJ1-2, with D maybe TRBD1 (5 bases). Germline V gene sequence: CDR1 MNHEY, CDR2 SMNVEV (reference sequence). The V and J ends lost 3 bases and 0 bases respectively, with 20 bases between them. The CDR3 consists of 18 residues. CDR3 nucleotides: TGTGCCAGCAGTTTTAGTCCTCGGGGGTCGCCGTCTAACTATGGCTACACCTTC. Protein product: CASSFSPRGSPSNYGYTF.

V gene TRBV24-1 combines with J gene TRBJ1-2; D is undetermined. V was pared by 1 base and J by 8 bases, with 13 bases between. The CDR3 loop spans 14 amino acids. Germline CDR1 reads KGHDR; CDR2 reads SFDVKD. CDR3 nucleotide sequence: TGTGCCACCAGTGATTTTTGGCCAGAGGGCGGCTACACCTTC. Amino acid sequence: CATSDFWPEGGYTF.

The chain uses TRBV10-3 and TRBJ1-1; TRBD1 matches at 8 bases. There are 14 residues in the CDR3. Germline CDR1 is ENHRY and CDR2 is SYGVKD. Trimming took 4 bases from V and 1 from J; bases not matched to a gene: 2. This chain's CDR3 is CAISATGANTEAFF. For the CDR3, the DNA is TGTGCCATCAGTGCGACAGGGGCGAACACTGAAGCTTTCTTT.

This clone was observed a few times. The chain employs TRBV5-1 and TRBJ2-7, with 9 bases matching TRBD1. Trimming took 4 bases from V and 2 from J; bases not matched to a gene: 10. Germline lookup yields CDR1 SGHRS and CDR2 YFSETQ. The CDR3 runs to 16 residues. The CDR3 DNA follows: TGCGCCAGCAGCGGAAGACAGGGGGTTCAAACCTACGAGCAGTACTTC. Its translation is CASSGRQGVQTYEQYF.

The chain carries TRBV10-3 and TRBJ1-2, with D perhaps matching TRBD1 (6 bases). The CDR3 has 13 amino acids. The germline gives CDR1 ENHRY, CDR2 SYGVKD. The ends were cut back, 6 bases at V and 8 bases at J, with 16 bases in the middle. CDR3 in amino acids: CAISPRGWEGYTF. The CDR3 bases are TGTGCCATCAGCCCCAGGGGATGGGAAGGCTACACCTTC.

Only a few counts were recorded for this clone. This rearrangement joins TRBV11-3 to TRBJ1-6, with unresolved D. The CDR3 is 13 amino acids. The V end lost 1 base, the J end lost 9 bases, and 7 bases lay between the germline ends. Germline V gene sequence: CDR1 SGHNT, CDR2 YENEEA. The CDR3 coding sequence is TGTGCCAGCAGCTTAGCGGGGAGTTCACCCCTCCACTTT. Encoded protein: CASSLAGSSPLHF.

V usage is TRBV9 and J usage is TRBJ2-3, with TRBD2 as a possible D gene (5 bases). The ends were cut back, 0 bases at V and 0 bases at J, with 8 bases in the middle. This CDR3 is built from 15 residues. In germline, CDR1 is SGDLS, CDR2 YYNGEE. The CDR3 nucleotides read TGTGCCAGCAGCGTAGATGGCGGGAGCACAGATACGCAGTATTTT. It yields the protein CASSVDGGSTDTQYF.